Shown below are 6 T cell receptor beta chains from a single sample sequenced in a study of blood T cell repertoires in COVID-19. Assay used: immunoSEQ multiplex PCR; TCRdb lists only in-frame clones, some missing. The sample shows about 140,000 clones, around 81% of them seen only once. Material for sequencing was peripheral blood. The receptors stem from a human donor in a cohort sampled during active COVID-19.

This chain joins TRBV18 and TRBJ1-2, with D unresolved. V lost 1 base, J lost 8 bases, and 5 bases lay in between. Germline V gene lookup returns CDR1 KGHSH and CDR2 LQKENI. The CDR3 extends over 11 amino acids. The CDR3 bases are TGTGCCAGCTCACCACTCGAGGGCTACACCTTC. As protein: CASSPLEGYTF.

This chain uses TRBV29-1 with TRBJ1-1; D is unclear. Germline V gene lookup returns CDR1 SQVTM and CDR2 ANQGSEA. V was clipped by 6 bases and J by 0 bases, with 17 bases between them. CDR3 length equals 15 residues. CDR3 bases: TGCAGCGTCGTCACTTCCGGCAGGATGAACACTGAAGCTTTCTTT. Translation: CSVVTSGRMNTEAFF. Full variable domain (outside the CDR3, taken from reference TRBV29-1 and TRBJ1-1): SAVISQKPSRDICQRGTSLTIQCQVDSQVTMMFWYRQQPGQSLTLIATANQGSEATYESGFVIDKFPISRPNLTFSTLTVSNMSPEDSSIYLCSVVTSGRMNTEAFFGQGTRLTVV.

The rearrangement joins TRBV29-1 to TRBJ1-4; TRBD1 might be the D (5 bases). This CDR3 comprises 13 residues. The germline V and J ends were trimmed by 4 bases and 6 bases, with 12 bases remaining between them. Germline V gives CDR1 SQVTM, CDR2 ANQGSEA. Here the CDR3 reads CSVAFSRDEKLFF. DNA for the CDR3: TGCAGCGTTGCTTTCTCCAGGGATGAAAAACTGTTTTTT.

The chain employs TRBV10-3 and TRBJ1-1; D not resolved. This CDR3 has 13 amino acids. CDR1 and CDR2 (germline): ENHRY, SYGVKD. V lost 4 bases to trimming and J lost 4 bases, with 10 bases between them. The CDR3 nucleotides are TGTGCCATCAGTGCGACTTTAGGCACTGAAGCTTTCTTT. Its protein product is CAISATLGTEAFF.

The chain is built from TRBV12-5 and TRBJ1-1, with D unresolved. This CDR3 spans 14 amino acids. In germline, CDR1 is LGHNT, CDR2 FRNRAP. V gave up 2 bases and J gave up 2 bases, with 9 bases separating them. The CDR3 is CASGLSGRNTEAFF. The CDR3 region has the DNA TGTGCTAGTGGTTTGAGTGGCAGAAACACTGAAGCTTTCTTT.

The rearrangement joins TRBV18 to TRBJ1-6; D is unresolved. The CDR3 extends over 16 amino acids. The V gene's germline CDR1 is KGHSH and CDR2 LQKENI. With 2 bases removed from V and 7 bases from J, the gap between germline ends came to 15 bases. The CDR3 protein is CASSPISPVNNSPLHF. DNA for the CDR3: TGTGCCAGCTCACCAATCTCTCCGGTGAACAATTCACCCCTCCACTTT.